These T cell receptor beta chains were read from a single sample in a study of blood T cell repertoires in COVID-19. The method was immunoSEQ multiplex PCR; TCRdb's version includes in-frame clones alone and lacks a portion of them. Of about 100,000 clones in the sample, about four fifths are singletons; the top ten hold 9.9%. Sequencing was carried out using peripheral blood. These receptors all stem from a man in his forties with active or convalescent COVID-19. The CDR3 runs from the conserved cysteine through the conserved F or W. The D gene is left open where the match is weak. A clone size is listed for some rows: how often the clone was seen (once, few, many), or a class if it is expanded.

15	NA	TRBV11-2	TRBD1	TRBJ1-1	CASSFRQGQNTEAFF	TGTGCCAGCAGCTTCCGACAGGGACAGAACACTGAAGCTTTCTTT
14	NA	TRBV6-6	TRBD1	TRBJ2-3	CASSKQGVADTQYF	TGTGCCAGCAGCAAGCAGGGGGTGGCAGATACGCAGTATTTT
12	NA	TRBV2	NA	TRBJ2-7	CASSEGHPEQYF	TGTGCCAGCAGTGAAGGACATCCTGAGCAGTACTTC
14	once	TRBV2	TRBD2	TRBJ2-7	CAGRTSGVSYEQYF	TGTGCCGGACGGACTAGCGGGGTTTCTTACGAGCAGTACTTC
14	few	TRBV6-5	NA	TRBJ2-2	CASSYSRETGELFF	TGTGCCAGCAGTTACTCGAGGGAGACCGGGGAGCTGTTTTTT
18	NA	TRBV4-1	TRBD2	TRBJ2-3	CASSQAPHRLATADTQYF	TGCGCCAGCAGCCAAGCGCCCCATCGACTAGCGACGGCAGATACGCAGTATTTT
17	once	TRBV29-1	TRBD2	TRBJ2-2	CSVMGLAGVTNTGELFF	TGCAGCGTTATGGGACTAGCGGGGGTCACGAACACCGGGGAGCTGTTTTTT
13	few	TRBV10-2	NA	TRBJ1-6	CASRDDSNSPLHF	TGCGCCAGCAGAGACGACAGCAATTCACCCCTCCACTTT
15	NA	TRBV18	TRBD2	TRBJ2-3	CATRPSGGASDTQYF	TGTGCCACCCGCCCTAGCGGGGGGGCTTCAGATACGCAGTATTTT
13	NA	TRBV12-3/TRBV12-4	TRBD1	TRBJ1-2	CASRTTGVYGYTF	TGTGCCAGCAGAACGACAGGGGTCTATGGCTACACCTTC
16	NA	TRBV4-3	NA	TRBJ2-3	CASSQGSRGRTDTQYF	TGCGCCAGCAGCCAAGGAAGCAGGGGGAGGACAGATACGCAGTATTTT
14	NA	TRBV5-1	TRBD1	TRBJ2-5	CASNQQGAGETQYF	TGCGCCAGCAACCAACAGGGGGCAGGGGAGACCCAGTACTTC
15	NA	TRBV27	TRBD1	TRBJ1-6	CASQGQPISHSPLHF	TGTGCCAGCCAGGGACAGCCCATTAGTCATTCACCCCTCCACTTT
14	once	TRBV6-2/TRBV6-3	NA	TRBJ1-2	CASSPPGWAGGYTF	TGTGCCAGCAGCCCGCCGGGGTGGGCAGGAGGCTACACCTTC
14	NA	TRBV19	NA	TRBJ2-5	CASTTTPQEETQYF	TGTGCCAGTACTACCACCCCCCAGGAAGAGACCCAGTACTTC
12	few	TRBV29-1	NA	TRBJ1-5	CSVGGGNQPQHF	TGCAGCGTCGGGGGGGGGAATCAGCCCCAGCATTTT
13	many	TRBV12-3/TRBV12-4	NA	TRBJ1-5	CASSLDRVKPQHF	TGTGCCAGCAGTTTAGACAGAGTAAAGCCCCAGCATTTT
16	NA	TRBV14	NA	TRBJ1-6	CASSQGDLVRNSPLHF	TGTGCCAGCAGCCAGGGAGATTTAGTCAGAAATTCACCCCTCCACTTT
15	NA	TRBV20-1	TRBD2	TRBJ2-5	CSASAGTSGQETQYF	TGCAGTGCTAGTGCCGGGACTAGCGGACAAGAGACCCAGTACTTC
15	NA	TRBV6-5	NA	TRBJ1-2	CASSYSGQSNYGYTF	TGTGCCAGCAGTTACTCGGGGCAGTCTAACTATGGCTACACCTTC
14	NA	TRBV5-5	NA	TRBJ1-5	CASSFGGNNQPQHF	TGTGCCAGCAGCTTCGGAGGGAACAATCAGCCCCAGCATTTT
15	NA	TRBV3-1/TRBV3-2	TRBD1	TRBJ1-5	CASSSTGASNQPQHF	TGTGCCAGCAGCTCTACAGGGGCCAGCAATCAGCCCCAGCATTTT
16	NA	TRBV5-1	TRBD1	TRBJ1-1	CASSWRAGGVNTEAFF	TGCGCCAGCAGCTGGAGGGCAGGGGGCGTGAACACTGAAGCTTTCTTT
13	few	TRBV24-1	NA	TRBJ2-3	CATSTGGTDTQYF	TGTGCCACCAGTACGGGGGGCACAGATACGCAGTATTTT
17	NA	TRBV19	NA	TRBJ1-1	CASRPGDRSLGNTEAFF	TGTGCCAGTAGGCCCGGGGATAGGTCCCTGGGGAACACTGAAGCTTTCTTT
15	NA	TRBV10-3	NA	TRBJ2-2	CAASQQLPNTGELFF	TGTGCCGCTTCACAGCAGCTCCCGAACACCGGGGAGCTGTTTTTT
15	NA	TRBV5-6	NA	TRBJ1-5	CASSLGGGWRQPQHF	TGTGCCAGCAGCCTGGGTGGGGGCTGGCGGCAGCCCCAGCATTTT
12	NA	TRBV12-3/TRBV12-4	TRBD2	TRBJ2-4	CASRLAGGIQYF	TGTGCCAGTCGACTAGCCGGGGGAATTCAGTACTTC
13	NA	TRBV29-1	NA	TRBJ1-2	CSVEGRFTYGYTF	TGCAGCGTTGAAGGCAGGTTCACCTATGGCTACACCTTC
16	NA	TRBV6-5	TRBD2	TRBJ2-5	CASSYWTSGDGETQYF	TGTGCCAGCAGTTACTGGACTAGCGGGGATGGGGAGACCCAGTACTTC
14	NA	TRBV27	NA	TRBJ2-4	CASSSTTGINIQYF	TGTGCCAGCAGTTCCACCACCGGGATCAACATTCAGTACTTC